Following are 20 T cell receptor beta chains from one sample sequenced in a study of shared clonotypes between healthy human individuals. CD45RO-negative cells were positively selected for CCR7, leaving out terminally differentiated effector memory CD45RA+ cells. Produced via immunoSEQ multiplex PCR; TCRdb's table is partial and in-frame only. The data show around 2,000,000 clones, 85% to 95% seen once. The sequenced sample was naive CD8+ T cells sorted from blood. All receptors come from a man aged 18 to 30 in good health.

A note on this clone: A much larger clone sits a single nucleotide away, making a read error possible. The CDR3 sequence is CASRDNRDEQYF. The DNA of the CDR3 is TGTGCCAGCAGGGACAACAGGGACGAGCAGTACTTC. The rearrangement uses TRBV6-5 and TRBJ2-7; D may be TRBD1 (6 bases). The CDR3 runs to 12 residues. Germline lookup yields CDR1 MNHEY and CDR2 SVGAGI. V gave up 6 bases and J gave up 5 bases, with 11 bases separating them.

The V gene is TRBV13, the J gene TRBJ2-7, with TRBD1 identical over 7 bases. This CDR3 spans 15 amino acids. Germline assignment: CDR1 PRHDT and CDR2 FYEKMQ (reference sequence). J was trimmed by 0 bases and V by 5 bases; bases with no gene match: 7. The CDR3 sequence is CASSHRQGTSYEQYF. In nucleotides, the CDR3 is TGTGCCAGCAGCCACCGACAGGGCACCTCCTACGAGCAGTACTTC.

In the case of this clone: Other DNA sequences in the sample encode the same CDR3. The chain joins TRBV11-2 to TRBJ2-3, with D unresolved. Germline CDR1 and CDR2: SGHAT and FQNNGV. The V end was cut by 1 base, the J end by 6 bases, with 5 bases between. CDR3 length equals 12 residues. CDR3 nucleotides: TGTGCCAGCAGCTTAGTGTGGGATACGCAGTATTTT. Translation gives CASSLVWDTQYF.

Regarding this clone: This sample also contains other DNA sequences that code for the same CDR3. CDR3 loop: CASSLEPGQGYEQYF. The CDR3 nucleotides read TGCGCCAGCAGCTTGGAGCCGGGACAGGGCTACGAGCAGTACTTC. The chain links TRBV5-1 to TRBJ2-7, with 9 bases fitting TRBD1. Germline V CDR1 and CDR2: SGHRS, YFSETQ. The V gene end was trimmed by 0 bases and the J gene end by 3 bases; junction bases not matched to a gene: 4. The CDR3 covers 15 residues.

The rearrangement joins TRBV7-9 to TRBJ2-7, with no clear D. Deletions cut 1 base from V and 7 bases from J, with 8 bases between. Germline loops: CDR1 SEHNR, CDR2 FQNEAQ (reference sequence). The CDR3 has 12 amino acids. CDR3 coding DNA: TGTGCCAGCAGCTTAGGTGGGAAAGAGCAGTACTTC. Amino acid sequence: CASSLGGKEQYF.

The chain recombines TRBV13 with TRBJ1-2; D not resolved. Trimming shortened V by 4 bases and J by 8 bases, and 17 bases separated the two germline ends. The CDR3 runs 14 residues. Germline CDR1 and CDR2: PRHDT and FYEKMQ (reference sequence). CDR3 region: CASSYLAIPDGYTF. The CDR3 DNA follows: TGTGCCAGCAGCTACTTGGCCATACCGGACGGCTACACCTTC.

The chain couples TRBV2 to TRBJ2-5; a weak D match, TRBD1 (6 bases). The CDR3 covers 15 residues. Germline V lookup: CDR1 SNHLY, CDR2 FYNNEI. Trimming left V 1 base short and J 0 bases short, with 9 bases between. The CDR3 spells CASSEGQVYQETQYF. The CDR3 coding sequence is TGTGCCAGCAGTGAAGGACAGGTCTACCAAGAGACCCAGTACTTC.

As regards this clone: Within the sample, other DNA sequences also encode this same CDR3. In DNA, the CDR3 is TGTGCCAGCAGCCAGGGACCCTCCTACGAGCAGTACTTC. Translating it yields CASSQGPSYEQYF. The chain carries TRBV5-5 and TRBJ2-7; TRBD1 or TRBD2 may be the D gene (5 bases each). The germline gives CDR1 SGHKS, CDR2 YYEKEE (reference sequence). V was clipped by 4 bases and J by 0 bases, with 8 bases between them. This CDR3 region has 13 residues.

The chain uses TRBV19 and TRBJ2-1; tentatively, D is TRBD1 (5 bases). CDR1 is LNHDA, CDR2 SQIVND, per germline (reference sequence). The CDR3 is made up of 15 amino acids. V was shortened by 3 bases and J by 7 bases, with 16 bases between the two germline ends. As DNA, the CDR3 is TGTGCCAGTAGTATCTGGGCCAGGGCCCTAAATGAGCAGTTCTTC. It codes for CASSIWARALNEQFF.

This clone has only one observation. The rearrangement joins TRBV7-9 to TRBJ1-3; 7 bases fit TRBD1. CDR1 is SEHNR, CDR2 FQNEAQ, per germline (reference sequence). With V trimmed by 1 base and J by 3 bases, 12 bases remained unmatched. This CDR3 contains 18 residues. For the CDR3, the DNA is TGTGCCAGCAGCTTAGGATTTTGGGCCAGGGGGAGTGGAAACACCATATATTTT. Amino acid sequence: CASSLGFWARGSGNTIYF.

The CDR3 is CAWNLGQNLNSPLHF. The CDR3 coding sequence is TGTGCCTGGAATCTGGGACAGAACCTTAATTCACCCCTCCACTTT. This chain connects TRBV30 to TRBJ1-6, with 7 bases matching TRBD1. Germline trimming cut 4 bases from V and 6 bases from J; bases unmatched to any gene: 9. This CDR3 has 15 amino acids. Germline values: CDR1 GTSNPN, CDR2 SVGIG (reference sequence).

This sequence joins TRBV28 and TRBJ1-4; a possible D gene is TRBD1 (5 bases). Germline V gene sequence: CDR1 MDHEN, CDR2 SYDVKM. Trimming left V 2 bases short and J 7 bases short, with 11 bases between. The CDR3 covers 14 residues. The CDR3 DNA is TGTGCCAGCAGTTTAACACAGGAGGGTGAAAAACTGTTTTTT. The encoded protein is CASSLTQEGEKLFF.

The chain combines TRBV27 with TRBJ1-2, with D uncertain. With 5 bases removed from V and 0 bases from J, the gap between germline ends came to 13 bases. From germline, CDR1 is MNHEY and CDR2 SMNVEV (reference sequence). The length of the CDR3 is 15 residues. The CDR3 DNA is TGTGCCAGCAGTCCTGGGGAGGGAGCTAACTATGGCTACACCTTC. Encoded protein: CASSPGEGANYGYTF.

This chain joins TRBV4-1 and TRBJ2-5; D gene unclear. The CDR3 totals 11 residues. Germline CDR1 reads MGHRA; CDR2 reads YSYEKL. Trimming took off 4 bases at V and 3 bases at J, with 3 bases between the two ends. The CDR3 spells CASSREETQYF. The CDR3 DNA follows: TGCGCCAGCAGCCGAGAAGAGACCCAGTACTTC.

On this clone: This specimen includes other DNA sequences encoding the same CDR3. This chain links TRBV6-5 with TRBJ2-1; 7 bases line up with TRBD2. V shed 0 bases, J shed 8 bases, and the junction held 1 base outside the gene matches. Per germline, CDR1 MNHEY and CDR2 SVGAGI. The CDR3 loop spans 13 amino acids. The CDR3 spells CASSYSTSDEQFF. CDR3 coding DNA: TGTGCCAGCAGTTACTCTACTAGCGATGAGCAGTTCTTC.

V and J are TRBV29-1 and TRBJ2-5; 9 positions agree with TRBD1. CDR1 is SQVTM and CDR2 is ANQGSEA in the germline V gene. Unmatched junction bases numbered 10, after V lost 6 bases and J lost 5 bases. The CDR3 is made up of 14 amino acids. In nucleotides, the CDR3 is TGCAGCGTCGAACCGGGACAGGGAGTGGAGACCCAGTACTTC. Translated: CSVEPGQGVETQYF.

The chain has TRBV9 and TRBJ2-7; tentative D call: TRBD1 (5 bases). This CDR3 contains 16 residues. From germline, CDR1 is SGDLS and CDR2 YYNGEE. V dropped 0 bases and J dropped 5 bases, with 18 bases sitting between them. This CDR3 is CASSVATGQGENEQYF. The CDR3 coding sequence is TGTGCCAGCAGCGTAGCTACTGGGCAGGGTGAAAACGAGCAGTACTTC.

The J gene is TRBJ2-5, the V gene TRBV18, with TRBD2 matching 11 bases. J lost 5 bases, V lost 2 bases, and 7 bases had no gene match. CDR3 length: 16 amino acids. The germline V gene encodes CDR1 KGHSH and CDR2 LQKENI. CDR3: CASSPDILAGEETQYF. The CDR3 DNA follows: TGTGCCAGCTCACCAGATATACTAGCGGGAGAGGAGACCCAGTACTTC.

Comment on this clone: In the same sample, other DNA sequences code for this CDR3. The chain combines TRBV7-9 with TRBJ1-2, with D hard to call. Between the trimmed V and J ends, which lost 1 base and 4 bases, there was a span of 4 bases. From germline, CDR1 is SEHNR and CDR2 FQNEAQ (reference sequence). This CDR3 has 12 amino acids. In nucleotides, the CDR3 is TGTGCCAGCAGCTTAGGTACCTATGGCTACACCTTC. It yields the protein CASSLGTYGYTF.

V gene TRBV5-6 combines with J gene TRBJ2-1; TRBD1 agrees at 7 bases. The CDR3 contains 13 residues. Germline-derived CDR1 and CDR2 are SGHDT and YYEEEE. V gave up 3 bases and J gave up 5 bases; unmatched junction bases: 2. The CDR3 DNA reads as TGTGCCAGCAGCTCAGGACAGGACAATGAGCAGTTCTTC. Its protein product is CASSSGQDNEQFF.